A selection of T cell receptor beta chains follows, all from one sample in a study of siplizumab effects on memory and regulatory T cells. Sequencing used immunoSEQ multiplex PCR; TCRdb keeps in-frame clones, though not all of them. The sample yields about 72,000 clones, around 90% seen once. The material sequenced was CD8+ T cells sorted from blood. The receptors were sampled from a human donor in good health. Each CDR3 is given with its conserved first and last residue.

J | V | CDR3
TRBJ2-1 | TRBV7-2 | CASSPLAGLNEQFF
TRBJ2-7 | TRBV15 | CATSTGTGEDEQYF
TRBJ2-7 | TRBV7-8 | CASSPISGTAYEQYF
TRBJ2-7 | TRBV5-4 | CASSKAGVRYEQYF
TRBJ2-1 | TRBV28 | CASSFRGSSYNEQFF
TRBJ2-7 | TRBV2 | CASSEADGSTYEQYF
TRBJ2-7 | TRBV6-5 | CASSYSFGKGEQYF
TRBJ1-6 | TRBV7-9 | CASSAPDRDRSSYNSPLHF
TRBJ2-7 | TRBV27 | CASRSGTLSYEQYF
TRBJ2-7 | TRBV11-2 | CASRHDGDEQYF
- | TRBV7-9 | CASSGTNQETYEQYF
TRBJ2-2 | TRBV9 | CASSVVSGELFF
TRBJ2-1 | TRBV7-3 | CASSPGLFPSDEQFF
TRBJ1-1 | TRBV30 | CAWSLQLNTEAFF
TRBJ2-7 | TRBV5-6 | CASSPTGAGEQYF
TRBJ1-1 | TRBV7-2 | CASSSEPPGSGDTEAFF